The 19 T cell receptor beta chains listed next were all sequenced from one sample in a study of T-cell reconstitution after alpha-beta-depleted transplantation in children. Library preparation (for TCRbeta) was performed with unique molecular identifiers. TCRdb itself ran the PCR reads through MiXCR, one entry per CDR3 protein. The sample carries 450,000 to 550,000 distinct CDR3 sequences, over 10% recorded once. The sample here was PBMCs, mostly from graft donor cells, taken 180 days after TCRalphabeta/CD19-depleted stem cell transplant. The source is a female patient aged 2-10 years who had a stem cell transplant for aplastic anemia, so the T cells may come from the graft donor.

The chain recombines TRBV7-2 with TRBJ2-3; D perhaps matches TRBD2 (6 bases). The CDR3 runs 14 residues. The germline V gene encodes CDR1 SGHTA and CDR2 FQGNSA. V lost 8 bases and J 5 bases, leaving 17 bases between the germline ends. CDR3 DNA sequence: TGTGCCAGCTCATCCGGGAGCGGTGGAGATACGCAGTATTTT. Amino acids: CASSSGSGGDTQYF. The full variable domain, in which reference TRBV7-2 and TRBJ2-3 provide the parts outside the CDR3, is GAGVSQSPSNKVTEKGKDVELRCDPISGHTALYWYRQSLGQGLEFLIYFQGNSAPDKSGLPSDRFSAERTGGSVSTLTIQRTQQEDSAVYLCASSSGSGGDTQYFGPGTRLTVL.

CDR3 loop: CASNGGSSTDTQYF. Here the CDR3 DNA reads TGTGCCAGCAACGGCGGTTCTAGCACAGATACGCAGTATTTT. The genes are TRBV28 and TRBJ2-3, with no clear D. Germline loops: CDR1 MDHEN, CDR2 SYDVKM. Trimming removed 7 bases from V and 0 bases from J, with 11 bases in between. The CDR3 loop spans 14 amino acids.

This clonotype was counted between two and nine times. The gene calls are TRBV11-2 and TRBJ2-7, with a possible D match to TRBD1 (5 bases). Trimming left V 7 bases short and J 2 bases short, with 6 bases between. The V gene's germline CDR1 is SGHAT and CDR2 FQNNGV. This CDR3 region has 11 residues. The CDR3: CASTTAYEQYV. The CDR3 region has the DNA TGTGCCAGCACGACAGCCTACGAGCAGTACGTC.

This clonotype was seen a few times. The chain recombines TRBV7-2 with TRBJ1-2, with 9 bases that match TRBD1. With 3 bases clipped from V and 6 bases from J, the junction kept 8 bases outside the gene matches. This CDR3 comprises 15 residues. Germline loops: CDR1 SGHTA, CDR2 FQGNSA. The CDR3 spells CASSFGAGTGNGYTF. CDR3 bases: TGTGCCAGCAGCTTTGGAGCCGGGACAGGGAATGGCTACACCTTC.

The chain uses TRBV11-2 and TRBJ2-3, with TRBD2 matching over 13 bases. Looked up from germline, CDR1 is SGHAT and CDR2 is FQNNGV. Trimming removed 5 bases from V and 4 bases from J; junction bases left unmatched: 6. This CDR3 contains 16 residues. The CDR3 region is CASSAGLAGLSDTQYF. CDR3 bases: TGTGCCAGCAGCGCGGGACTAGCGGGATTGTCAGATACGCAGTATTTT.

The chain couples TRBV28 to TRBJ1-1; D is perhaps TRBD1 (5 bases). The V end lost 5 bases, the J end lost 1 base, and 17 bases lay between the germline ends. Germline V gives CDR1 MDHEN, CDR2 SYDVKM. The length of the CDR3 is 16 residues. This chain's CDR3 is CASSVLLGRGNTEAFF. CDR3 in DNA: TGTGCCAGCAGTGTACTACTGGGGCGGGGGAACACTGAAGCTTTCTTT.

In its sample, this clonotype was seen a few times. CDR3 residues: CASSHHRYLRVTDTQYF. In DNA, the CDR3 is TGCGCCAGCAGCCACCACCGCTATTTGAGAGTCACAGATACGCAGTATTTT. The gene calls are TRBV4-3 and TRBJ2-3; no firm D call. This CDR3 contains 17 residues. V was shortened by 3 bases and J by 2 bases, with 18 bases between the two germline ends. The germline V gene has CDR1 LGHNA and CDR2 YSLEER.

This clonotype was counted between two and nine times. The chain uses TRBV29-1 and TRBJ2-2, with 7 nucleotides matching TRBD1. V was pared by 6 bases and J by 9 bases, with 4 bases of the junction left unmatched. This CDR3 comprises 11 residues. CDR1 is SQVTM, CDR2 ANQGSEA, per germline. The chain's CDR3 is CSVRGGRELFF. The CDR3 DNA reads as TGCAGCGTAAGAGGGGGCCGGGAGCTGTTTTTT.

This clonotype appeared a single time. The V gene is TRBV10-2, the J gene TRBJ2-7; TRBD2 might be the D (6 bases). Trimming pared 8 bases from V and 2 bases from J, leaving 19 bases between. Germline-derived CDR1 and CDR2 are WSHSY and SAAADI. This CDR3 has 15 amino acids. DNA of the CDR3: TGCGCCAGCTTGTCTAGTACGGAGGGGACCTACGAGCAGTACGTC. Translating gives CASLSSTEGTYEQYV.

This clonotype was seen a few times. The V and J genes are TRBV29-1 and TRBJ2-1; 7 bases are a match to TRBD2. Trimming cost V 0 bases and J 5 bases; bases outside gene matches: 10. The CDR3 is 16 amino acids. Looked up from germline, CDR1 is SQVTM and CDR2 is ANQGSEA. CDR3 residues: CSVEDRASGVNNEQFF. In DNA, the CDR3 is TGCAGCGTTGAAGATAGGGCTAGCGGCGTAAACAATGAGCAGTTCTTC.

The chain recombines TRBV20-1 with TRBJ2-3; TRBD2 aligns across 11 bases. This CDR3 has 16 amino acids. The V and J ends lost 0 bases and 4 bases, in that order; junction bases with no gene match: 6. Germline CDR1 and CDR2: DFQATT and SNEGSKA (reference sequence). CDR3 in amino acids: CSARDGSGRGADTQYF. The CDR3 coding sequence is TGCAGTGCTAGAGACGGTAGCGGGAGGGGTGCAGATACGCAGTATTTT.

V usage is TRBV7-2 and J usage is TRBJ2-1, with D perhaps matching TRBD2 (6 bases). Between the trimmed V and J ends, which lost 2 bases and 8 bases, there was a span of 13 bases. The germline CDR1 and CDR2 sequences are SGHTA and FQGNSA. This CDR3 region has 14 residues. CDR3 loop: CASSLFSGEHEQFF. In nucleotides, the CDR3 is TGTGCCAGCAGCTTATTTTCGGGGGAGCATGAGCAGTTCTTC.

The V and J genes are TRBV12-3 or TRBV12-4 and TRBJ2-1, with a weak D call TRBD2 (6 bases). The V and J ends lost 3 bases and 7 bases respectively, with 19 bases between them. This CDR3 region has 16 residues. The CDR3 sequence is CASSFVIAAAGNEQFF. The CDR3 DNA sequence: TGTGCCAGCAGTTTCGTGATAGCAGCCGCGGGGAATGAGCAGTTCTTC.

This clonotype was observed many times. The chain combines TRBV4-2 with TRBJ2-5; D call uncertain. Germline V gives CDR1 LGHNA, CDR2 YNFKEQ. This CDR3 spans 13 amino acids. Trimming took off 2 bases at V and 5 bases at J, with 9 bases between the two ends. The CDR3 protein is CASSQPYRETQYF. In DNA, the CDR3 is TGTGCCAGCAGCCAACCTTATCGGGAGACCCAGTACTTC.

This clonotype was seen more than once but under ten times. The chain joins TRBV10-3 to TRBJ2-1; D gene uncertain. The CDR3 runs to 11 residues. V lost 11 bases and J 7 bases, leaving 12 bases between the germline ends. CDR1 ENHRY and CDR2 SYGVKD come from the germline V gene. CDR3 bases: TGTGCCTCAGCCGAGGTAAATGAGCAGTTCTTC. It translates to CASAEVNEQFF.

This clonotype was counted a few times. The chain is built from TRBV12-3 or TRBV12-4 and TRBJ2-7; 8 nucleotides line up with TRBD1. The V segment lost 5 bases and the J segment 0 bases; nucleotides outside the gene matches: 12. CDR3 size: 17 residues. Here the CDR3 DNA reads TGTGCCAGCAGTCGACCCACCGGACAGGGTAGCTCCTACGAGCAGTACGTC. It codes for CASSRPTGQGSSYEQYV.

Only one count was recorded for this clonotype. The chain's CDR3 is CSASGRAGEQFF. The CDR3 DNA follows: TGCAGTGCTAGCGGGAGGGCCGGTGAGCAGTTCTTC. This sequence joins TRBV20-1 and TRBJ2-1, with 8 bases lining up with TRBD2. V was pared by 3 bases and J by 9 bases, with 4 bases of the junction left unmatched. This CDR3 is built from 12 residues. Germline CDR1 reads DFQATT; CDR2 reads SNEGSKA (reference sequence).

This clonotype has at least ten counts. The V and J genes are TRBV7-3 and TRBJ2-2, with D tentatively TRBD1 or TRBD2 (5 bases each). CDR1 and CDR2 from the germline V gene are SGHTA and FQGTGA. Trimming pared 2 bases from V and 0 bases from J, leaving 10 bases between. This CDR3 contains 16 residues. The CDR3 loop reads CASSLSGGSNTGELFF. The CDR3 DNA follows: TGTGCCAGCAGCTTATCTGGGGGTTCGAACACCGGGGAGCTGTTTTTT.

The rearrangement links TRBV7-9 to TRBJ1-4; 7 nucleotides align to TRBD1. CDR3 length: 14 amino acids. V lost 5 bases, J lost 3 bases, and 3 bases stayed unmatched. Germline loops: CDR1 SEHNR, CDR2 FQNEAQ (reference sequence). The chain's CDR3 is CASSARGANEKLFF. The DNA for the CDR3 is TGTGCCAGCAGCGCCAGGGGGGCTAATGAAAAACTGTTTTTT.